This TCR beta chain came from a study of T cell repertoires in cytomegalovirus infection. Study overall: Matching HLA type, along with CMV infection, was indicated by public TCR beta signatures. Study-level results: CMV carriers with the relevant HLA were identified by cumulative public TCR beta family frequency. The ex vivo response was dominated by HLA-C-restricted CMV-specific TCR beta clonotypes.

Trimming pared 1 base from V and 2 bases from J, leaving 16 bases between. The CDR3 has 17 residues. Germline CDR1 reads MGHDK; CDR2 reads SYGVNS. From the reads, TCRdb called clonotypes with MiXCR, one entry per CDR3 protein. The profile shows 150,000 to 200,000 distinct CDR3 sequences, approximately 19% of them singletons. A remark on this clonotype: What it recognizes is unknown.

The receptor comes from a human donor in good health (CMV status not recorded). Some clones in this sample may be carry-over from other donors' samples. The chain recombines TRBV25-1 with TRBJ2-3, with D perhaps matching TRBD1 or TRBD2 (5 bases each). Sequencing input: PBMCs. DNA of the CDR3: TGTGCCAGCAGTGAATCTGAGAGGGACCACCTCACAGATACGCAGTATTTT. Amino acids: CASSESERDHLTDTQYF.